This T cell receptor beta chain was found in a study of a mutant IDH1 vaccine in newly diagnosed glioma. On the study more broadly: Eight vaccinations went to patients in weeks 1, 3, 5, 7, 11, 15, 19, 23. Vaccines were first given 4-6 weeks after radiotherapy alone, or with temozolomide cycles. Treated patients had a mean age of about 44 years and an approximately 62% male, around 38% female split.

Only in-frame clones appear in the TCRdb table, and some are missing; sequencing was by immunoSEQ multiplex PCR. The table has 56,000 or so clones, more than 70% seen once. Time point noted: week 5, during vaccination. The investigators gave 300 ug of mutant IDH1 20-mer peptide in each vaccine dose, together with topical imiquimod. New WHO grade 3 or 4 astrocytomas that were IDH1-mutant and ATRX-lost had been found in donors. The germline CDR1 and CDR2 sequences are SNHLY and FYNNEI. The V end was cut by 4 bases, the J end by 6 bases, with 13 bases between. This CDR3 comprises 14 residues. On this clone itself: Its antigen is currently unknown.

This sample comprised PBMCs, obtained from a glioma patient whose treatment included an IDH1 peptide vaccine. The rearrangement links TRBV2 to TRBJ2-1; D might be TRBD1 (5 bases). The receptor's source is a woman in her forties with glioma. This CDR3 is CASSAEGVGNEQFF. The CDR3, as DNA: TGTGCCAGCAGTGCGGAAGGGGTTGGCAATGAGCAGTTCTTC.